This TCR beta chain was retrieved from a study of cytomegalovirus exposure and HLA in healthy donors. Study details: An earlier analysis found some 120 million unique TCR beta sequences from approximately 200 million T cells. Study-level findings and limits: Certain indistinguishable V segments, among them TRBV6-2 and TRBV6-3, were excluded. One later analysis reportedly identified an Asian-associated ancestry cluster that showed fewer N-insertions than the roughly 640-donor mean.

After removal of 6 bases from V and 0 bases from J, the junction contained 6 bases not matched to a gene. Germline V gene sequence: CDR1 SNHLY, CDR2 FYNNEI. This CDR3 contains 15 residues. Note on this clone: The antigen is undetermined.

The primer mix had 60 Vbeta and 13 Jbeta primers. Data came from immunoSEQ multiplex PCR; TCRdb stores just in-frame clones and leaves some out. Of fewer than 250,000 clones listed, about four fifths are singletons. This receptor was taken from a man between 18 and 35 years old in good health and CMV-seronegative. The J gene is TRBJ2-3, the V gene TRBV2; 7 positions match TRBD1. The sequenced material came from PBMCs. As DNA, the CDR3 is TGTGCCAGCAGGGCCAGGACAGGCAGCACAGATACGCAGTATTTT. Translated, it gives CASRARTGSTDTQYF.